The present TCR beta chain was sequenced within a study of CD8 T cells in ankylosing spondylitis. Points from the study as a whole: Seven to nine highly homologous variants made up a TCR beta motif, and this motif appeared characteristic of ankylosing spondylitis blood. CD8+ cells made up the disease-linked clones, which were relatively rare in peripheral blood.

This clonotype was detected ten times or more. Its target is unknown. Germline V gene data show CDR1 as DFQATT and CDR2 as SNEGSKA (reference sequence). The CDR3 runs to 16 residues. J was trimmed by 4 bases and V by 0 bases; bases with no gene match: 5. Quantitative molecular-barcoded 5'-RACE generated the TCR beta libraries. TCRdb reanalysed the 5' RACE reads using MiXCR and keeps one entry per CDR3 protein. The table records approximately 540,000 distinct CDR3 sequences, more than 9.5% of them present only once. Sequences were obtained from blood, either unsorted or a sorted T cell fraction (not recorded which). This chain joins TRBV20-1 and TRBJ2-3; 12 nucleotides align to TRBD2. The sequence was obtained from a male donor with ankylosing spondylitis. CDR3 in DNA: TGCAGTGCTAGAGATTTGACTAGCGGGAGCCCAGATACGCAGTATTTT. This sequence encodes CSARDLTSGSPDTQYF.